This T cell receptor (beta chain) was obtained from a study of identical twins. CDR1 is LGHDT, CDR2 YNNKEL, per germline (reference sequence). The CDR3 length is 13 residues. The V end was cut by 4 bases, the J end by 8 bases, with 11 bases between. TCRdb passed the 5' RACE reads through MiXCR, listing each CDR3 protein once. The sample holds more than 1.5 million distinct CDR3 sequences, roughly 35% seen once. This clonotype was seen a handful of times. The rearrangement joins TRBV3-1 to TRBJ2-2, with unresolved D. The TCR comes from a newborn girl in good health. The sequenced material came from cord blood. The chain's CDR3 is CASSPDLTGELFF. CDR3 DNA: TGTGCCAGCAGCCCCGATCTGACTGGGGAGCTGTTTTTT.